Presented here are 22 T cell receptor beta chains from one specimen sequenced in a study of OX40 agonist ivuxolimab in advanced cancers. The method was immunoSEQ multiplex PCR; TCRdb's version includes in-frame clones alone and lacks a portion of them. The data hold some 71,000 clones, with around 93% observed a single time. Sequencing was performed on CD4+ or CD8+ T cells sorted from blood, taken in a trial of the OX40 agonist ivuxolimab. The receptors were sampled from an adult with an advanced solid tumor such as melanoma, head and neck, liver or kidney cancer.

CDR3 region: CASSTGTSGITDTQYF. CDR3 nucleotide sequence: TGTGCCAGTAGTACTGGAACTAGCGGGATCACAGATACGCAGTATTTT. This chain uses TRBV19 with TRBJ2-3; 10 nucleotides line up with TRBD2. Germline values: CDR1 LNHDA, CDR2 SQIVND (reference sequence). V trimming: 4 bases; J trimming: 2 bases; junction bases outside the gene matches: 6. The CDR3 has 16 amino acids.

By frequency in the sample, this clone is medium-sized. Sequence at one end of the junction differs from germline and may be a read error. The chain links TRBV27 to TRBJ2-7; TRBD2 aligns across 10 bases. Germline CDR1 is MNHEY and CDR2 is SMNVEV (reference sequence). This CDR3 is 17 amino acids long. This chain's CDR3 is CASSLYASGRRLNEQYF. DNA for the CDR3: TGTGCCAGCAGCTTATACGCTAGCGGGAGAAGGTTGAACGAGCAGTACTTC.

The V gene is TRBV11-2, the J gene TRBJ2-2; D may be TRBD2 (5 bases). Germline values: CDR1 SGHAT, CDR2 FQNNGV. V was trimmed by 0 bases and J by 1 base, leaving 12 bases between them. The CDR3 has 17 residues. CDR3 sequence (DNA): TGTGCCAGCAGCTTAGATCTCTGGCGGGTGAACACCGGGGAGCTGTTTTTT. This encodes CASSLDLWRVNTGELFF.

The table lists this clone with a few counts. The chain combines TRBV5-1 with TRBJ2-5; possibly TRBD1 for D (6 bases). This CDR3 is 15 amino acids long. Trimming pared 2 bases from V and 5 bases from J, leaving 16 bases between. Germline V lookup: CDR1 SGHRS, CDR2 YFSETQ. In nucleotides, the CDR3 is TGCGCCAGCAGCTTCCCAAGGGGGTCTGACGAGACCCAGTACTTC. Its protein is CASSFPRGSDETQYF.

V usage is TRBV5-8 and J usage is TRBJ1-1; D not certain. This CDR3 is built from 13 residues. Germline CDR1 SGHTS, CDR2 YDEGEE. V lost 4 bases to trimming and J lost 6 bases, with 13 bases between them. CDR3 amino acids: CASSRGRYPEAFF. The CDR3 coding sequence is TGTGCCAGCAGCCGTGGAAGATACCCTGAAGCTTTCTTT.

This clone was observed once. This rearrangement joins TRBV6-5 to TRBJ1-5; no clear D. The CDR3 loop spans 12 amino acids. Trimming shortened V by 5 bases and J by 3 bases, and 5 bases separated the two germline ends. Germline V gene data show CDR1 as MNHEY and CDR2 as SVGAGI. The CDR3 here is CASSNPNQPQHF. The DNA of the CDR3 is TGTGCCAGCAGTAACCCCAATCAGCCCCAGCATTTT.

This CDR3 is CASSAWDASTDTQYF. DNA of the CDR3: TGTGCCAGCAGCGCTTGGGACGCCAGCACAGATACGCAGTATTTT. The chain employs TRBV9 and TRBJ2-3, with D perhaps TRBD1 or TRBD2 (5 bases each). This CDR3 has 15 residues. V lost 3 bases and J 0 bases, leaving 11 bases between the germline ends. Germline V lookup: CDR1 SGDLS, CDR2 YYNGEE.

The chain links TRBV4-3 to TRBJ2-7; 11 positions match TRBD2. The CDR3 has 18 residues. Per the germline V gene, CDR1 is LGHNA and CDR2 is YSLEER. The ends lost 0 bases at V and 3 bases at J; junction bases unmatched: 10. CDR3 region: CASSQDGGTSGSIYEQYF. The CDR3 region has the DNA TGCGCCAGCAGCCAAGATGGAGGTACTAGCGGGAGCATCTACGAGCAGTACTTC.

V gene TRBV19 combines with J gene TRBJ2-3, with TRBD2 matching 7 bases. Trimming at V came to 1 base and at J to 6 bases, leaving 7 bases not matched to a gene. CDR3 size: 15 residues. The germline CDR1 and CDR2 sequences are LNHDA and SQIVND (reference sequence). For the CDR3, the DNA is TGTGCCAGTAGTATAGGCGGGACTACCGCGGATACGCAGTATTTT. Translation: CASSIGGTTADTQYF.

The chain has TRBV5-6 and TRBJ2-1; D call uncertain. Trimming removed 0 bases at V and 0 bases at J, with 10 bases between. The CDR3 sequence is 16 residues long. Germline CDR1 reads SGHDT; CDR2 reads YYEEEE. CDR3 bases: TGTGCCAGCAGCTTGGATTGGCCAAGCTCCTACAATGAGCAGTTCTTC. It specifies CASSLDWPSSYNEQFF.

For this clone: Different DNA sequences within this sample yield the same CDR3. V is TRBV5-6 and J is TRBJ2-1; no firm D call. Germline V gene sequence: CDR1 SGHDT, CDR2 YYEEEE. The CDR3 contains 11 residues. Trimming shortened V by 7 bases and J by 6 bases, and 8 bases separated the two germline ends. The CDR3 DNA follows: TGTGCCAGCTCCTTAACCAATGAGCAGTTCTTC. Its protein is CASSLTNEQFF.

Written as DNA, the CDR3 is TGCAGTGCTAGATCAACGGGACAGGAGCATTTT. This encodes CSARSTGQEHF. The rearrangement joins TRBV20-1 to TRBJ1-5; 8 bases line up with TRBD1. The germline V gene has CDR1 DFQATT and CDR2 SNEGSKA (reference sequence). The J segment lost 14 bases and the V segment lost 2 bases, leaving 5 bases of the junction unmatched. This CDR3 has 11 amino acids.

This chain connects TRBV11-3 to TRBJ2-5; D might be TRBD1 (5 bases). Germline V CDR1 and CDR2: SGHNT, YENEEA. V lost 5 bases to trimming and J lost 6 bases, with 13 bases between them. CDR3 length: 13 amino acids. Here the CDR3 DNA reads TGTGCCAGCAGCGCTAGGGGTCGGAAGACCCAGTACTTC. Amino acid sequence: CASSARGRKTQYF.

J is TRBJ2-1 and V is TRBV7-8; 10 bases line up with TRBD2. This CDR3 spans 15 amino acids. J lost 2 bases, V lost 4 bases, and 2 bases had no gene match. Germline CDR1 reads SGHVS; CDR2 reads FQNEAQ. The CDR3 DNA follows: TGTGCCAGCAGCTACCTAGCGGGAGCCTACAATGAGCAGTTCTTC. Its protein is CASSYLAGAYNEQFF.

The rearrangement uses TRBV6-5 and TRBJ1-2; D unresolved. The ends were cut back, 2 bases at V and 4 bases at J, with 14 bases in the middle. The CDR3 totals 15 residues. The germline CDR1 and CDR2 sequences are MNHEY and SVGAGI. The CDR3 DNA sequence: TGTGCCAGCAGTTACACAAAACGGAGTACCTATGGCTACACCTTC. Translated: CASSYTKRSTYGYTF.

CDR3 in DNA: TGTGCCAGCAGTAAGACAGGGGGAGGCTACGAGCAGTACTTC. Amino acids: CASSKTGGGYEQYF. V is TRBV27 and J is TRBJ2-7; the match to TRBD1 covers 9 bases. Germline CDR1 and CDR2: MNHEY and SMNVEV (reference sequence). This CDR3 comprises 14 residues. Trimming took 5 bases from V and 3 from J; bases not matched to a gene: 5.

The chain carries TRBV7-8 and TRBJ2-2, with no clear D. Germline CDR1 and CDR2: SGHVS and FQNEAQ. The CDR3 is made up of 13 amino acids. V shed 8 bases and J shed 7 bases, with 14 bases lying between them. The CDR3 region is CASLGPSGGELFF. The CDR3, as DNA: TGTGCCAGCCTGGGTCCCTCAGGCGGGGAGCTGTTTTTT. The full variable domain, its missing parts supplied by reference TRBV7-8 and TRBJ2-2, is GAGVSQSPRYKVAKRGQDVALRCDPISGHVSLFWYQQALGQGPEFLTYFQNEAQLDKSGLPSDRFFAERPEGSVSTLKIQRTQQEDSAVYLCASLGPSGGELFFGEGSRLTVL.

The chain carries TRBV7-2 and TRBJ1-2; TRBD1 matches 7 bases. This CDR3 spans 13 amino acids. From germline, CDR1 is SGHTA and CDR2 FQGNSA. Trimming at V came to 3 bases and at J to 8 bases, leaving 6 bases not matched to a gene. CDR3 residues: CASSFTGDQGYTF. CDR3 nucleotides: TGTGCCAGCAGCTTTACAGGGGATCAGGGCTACACCTTC.

The gene calls are TRBV4-3 and TRBJ2-1; 7 bases align to TRBD2. The CDR3 is made up of 13 amino acids. Germline V gene lookup returns CDR1 LGHNA and CDR2 YSLEER. The trim removed 8 bases at V and 5 bases at J, leaving 6 bases unmatched. Here the CDR3 DNA reads TGCGCCAGCTCTTCGGGACTACACAATGAGCAGTTCTTC. It encodes CASSSGLHNEQFF.

The V and J genes are TRBV7-9 and TRBJ2-5; 10 bases are shared with TRBD1. With V trimmed by 5 bases and J by 5 bases, 8 bases remained unmatched. CDR3 length: 15 amino acids. Germline CDR1 is SEHNR and CDR2 is FQNEAQ (reference sequence). Here the CDR3 reads CASSDGTGEFETQYF. Written as DNA, the CDR3 is TGTGCCAGCAGCGATGGGACAGGGGAATTCGAGACCCAGTACTTC.

This chain links TRBV19 with TRBJ2-5; 9 bases match TRBD1. The CDR3 spans 15 residues. Germline V lookup: CDR1 LNHDA, CDR2 SQIVND (reference sequence). V trimming: 5 bases; J trimming: 2 bases; junction bases outside the gene matches: 6. CDR3 amino acids: CASSFRDRDQETQYF. The CDR3 nucleotides are TGTGCCAGTAGTTTCCGGGACAGGGATCAAGAGACCCAGTACTTC.

The chain recombines TRBV7-9 with TRBJ2-1, with TRBD2 matching over 10 bases. The CDR3 is 15 amino acids. V gave up 5 bases and J gave up 4 bases; unmatched junction bases: 5. Germline lookup yields CDR1 SEHNR and CDR2 FQNEAQ (reference sequence). CDR3 in DNA: TGTGCCAGCAGCGTTACTAGCGGGGATTACAATGAGCAGTTCTTC. Residues: CASSVTSGDYNEQFF. Full variable domain (missing parts from reference TRBV7-9 and TRBJ2-1): DTGVSQNPRHKITKRGQNVTFRCDPISEHNRLYWYRQTLGQGPEFLTYFQNEAQLEKSRLLSDRFSAERPKGSFSTLEIQRTEQGDSAMYLCASSVTSGDYNEQFFGPGTRLTVL.